The 29 T cell receptor beta chains given below trace back to one sample, sequenced in a study of human T cells and chemical hapten exposure. Time point described: patch test 2, 6 weeks after DPC sensitization. Treatment meaning: therapeutic diphenylcyclopropenone sensitization with weekly scalp DPC. TCRdb fed the RACE reads into MiXCR, producing one record per CDR3 protein. The data show a few hundred thousand distinct CDR3 sequences, around 6% seen once. This material consisted of whole blood, taken in connection with sensitization to the hapten diphenylcyclopropenone (DPC). These receptor sequences come from a woman under 30 with alopecia areata. Some clones in this sample may be carry-over from other donors' samples.

The chain uses TRBV12-3 or TRBV12-4 and TRBJ1-5; unclear D gene. Between the trimmed V and J ends, which lost 2 bases and 2 bases, there was a span of 13 bases. The CDR3 covers 16 residues. This CDR3 is CASSLSEPSGNQPQHF. CDR3 DNA sequence: TGTGCCAGCAGTTTATCCGAACCGTCTGGCAATCAGCCCCAGCATTTT.

This clonotype was observed many times. The V gene is TRBV6-6, the J gene TRBJ1-2; D is unclear. Trimming cost V 0 bases and J 5 bases, with 13 bases left between them. The germline V gene has CDR1 MNHNY and CDR2 SVGAGI (reference sequence). This CDR3 region has 15 residues. CDR3 amino acids: CASSYSPPERYGYTF. In DNA, the CDR3 is TGTGCCAGCAGTTACTCCCCGCCTGAGCGGTATGGCTACACCTTC.

This clonotype has just a few counts. The V call is TRBV12-3 or TRBV12-4, the J call TRBJ2-7; no clear D. The CDR3 covers 15 residues. V lost 2 bases, J lost 4 bases, and 15 bases lay in between. CDR3 in DNA: TGTGCCAGCAGTTTACAGAGCCTGCCCCCTTACGAGCAGTACTTC. Its protein is CASSLQSLPPYEQYF.

This clonotype was observed a handful of times. V and J are TRBV4-2 and TRBJ2-1; TRBD1 or TRBD2 may be the D gene (6 bases each). CDR1 and CDR2 from the germline V gene are LGHNA and YNFKEQ. Trimming left V 4 bases short and J 7 bases short, with 17 bases between. There are 15 residues in the CDR3. The CDR3 spells CASSPDRLGGNEQFF. The CDR3 DNA sequence: TGTGCCAGCAGCCCTGACCGTTTAGGGGGGAATGAGCAGTTCTTC.

This clonotype was detected many times. The rearrangement joins TRBV5-1 to TRBJ1-1; possible D gene TRBD1, 5 bases. This CDR3 is 15 amino acids long. V lost 6 bases to trimming and J lost 0 bases, with 15 bases between them. Per the germline V gene, CDR1 is SGHRS and CDR2 is YFSETQ. CDR3 sequence (DNA): TGCGCCAGCACCCAAAAAGACAGATTGAACACTGAAGCTTTCTTT. Encoded protein: CASTQKDRLNTEAFF. The full variable domain, in which reference TRBV5-1 and TRBJ1-1 provide the parts outside the CDR3, is KAGVTQTPRYLIKTRGQQVTLSCSPISGHRSVSWYQQTPGQGLQFLFEYFSETQRNKGNFPGRFSGRQFSNSRSEMNVSTLELGDSALYLCASTQKDRLNTEAFFGQGTRLTVV.

This chain uses TRBV27 with TRBJ1-4, with D possibly matching TRBD1 (5 bases). Germline V gives CDR1 MNHEY, CDR2 SMNVEV (reference sequence). CDR3 size: 17 residues. The V end lost 5 bases, the J end lost 0 bases, and 16 bases lay between the germline ends. CDR3 residues: CASSPQVGLTTNEKLFF. The CDR3 DNA follows: TGTGCCAGCAGTCCCCAAGTGGGGCTTACAACTAATGAAAAACTGTTTTTT.

This chain links TRBV20-1 with TRBJ2-3; D may match TRBD1 or TRBD2 (7 bases each). CDR3 length: 14 residues. Between the trimmed V and J ends, which lost 6 bases and 0 bases, there was a span of 13 bases. The germline CDR1 and CDR2 sequences are DFQATT and SNEGSKA (reference sequence). CDR3 in DNA: TGCAGTGCCAGGGGGGGGGCCAGCACAGATACGCAGTATTTT. It is translated as CSARGGASTDTQYF.

Worth noting for this clonotype: Because it lacks the conserved phenylalanine or tryptophan at the end, this CDR3 is likely a read error. This chain joins TRBV5-1 and TRBJ2-5, with TRBD1 as a possible D gene (6 bases). The CDR3 covers 15 residues. Germline CDR1 reads SGHRS; CDR2 reads YFSETQ. With 0 bases removed from V and 4 bases from J, the gap between germline ends came to 13 bases. CDR3 residues: CASSLVRQGRETQYL. The CDR3 region has the DNA TGCGCCAGCAGCTTGGTGAGGCAGGGGCGAGAGACCCAGTACTTA.

This clonotype was found once. No conserved phenylalanine or tryptophan is present at the end of the CDR3, so a read error is the likely explanation. V gene TRBV6-5 combines with J gene TRBJ1-2, with 7 bases aligning to TRBD1. CDR1 is MNHEY, CDR2 SVGAGI, per germline. The V segment lost 6 bases and the J segment 0 bases; nucleotides outside the gene matches: 7. This CDR3 region has 15 residues. The CDR3 nucleotides read TGTGCCAGCAGCCGGGACAGTTACGCTAACTATGGCTACACCCTC. This encodes CASSRDSYANYGYTL.

This chain connects TRBV20-1 to TRBJ2-3; TRBD1 might be the D (5 bases). The V gene lost 6 bases and the J gene lost 0 bases, with 13 bases spanning the gap. Looked up from germline, CDR1 is DFQATT and CDR2 is SNEGSKA (reference sequence). This CDR3 spans 14 amino acids. The CDR3 coding sequence is TGCAGTGCAAGGAGACAGTCTAGCACAGATACGCAGTATTTT. Protein product: CSARRQSSTDTQYF.

This clonotype was counted a few times. CDR3 bases: TGTGCCAGCAGCTTACTGGGGACTCAGTACTTC. Translation: CASSLLGTQYF. The J gene is TRBJ2-7, the V gene TRBV7-2, with TRBD2 as a possible D gene (6 bases). This CDR3 has 11 amino acids. Germline V gene data show CDR1 as SGHTA and CDR2 as FQGNSA. Trimming pared 2 bases from V and 10 bases from J, leaving 9 bases between.

This clonotype came up many times. The chain couples TRBV7-8 to TRBJ1-6; D gene uncertain. This CDR3 has 12 amino acids. The germline V gene encodes CDR1 SGHVS and CDR2 FQNEAQ. V was cut by 5 bases and J by 9 bases, with 8 bases left in between. The CDR3 region has the DNA TGTGCCAGCAGCCCCATTAGTTCACCCCTCCACTTT. This translates into CASSPISSPLHF.

CDR3 sequence: CATLRQGADTQYF. In nucleotides, the CDR3 is TGTGCCACCCTGAGACAGGGGGCAGATACGCAGTATTTT. The V and J genes are TRBV6-2 or TRBV6-3 and TRBJ2-3, with 9 bases lining up with TRBD1. Trimming cost V 10 bases and J 4 bases; bases outside gene matches: 6. The CDR3 covers 13 residues. Per germline, CDR1 MNHEY and CDR2 SVGEGT.

The gene calls are TRBV5-1 and TRBJ2-7, with 8 bases that match TRBD2. Germline values: CDR1 SGHRS, CDR2 YFSETQ. The CDR3 is 20 amino acids. With 2 bases clipped from V and 3 bases from J, the junction kept 22 bases outside the gene matches. CDR3 in DNA: TGCGCCAGCAGCTTCGGTACGGACGGGGGGGCAGGCTTAGGGAACTACGAGCAGTACTTC. Translated: CASSFGTDGGAGLGNYEQYF.

The chain joins TRBV6-2 or TRBV6-3 to TRBJ2-3, with 14 bases aligning to TRBD2. CDR3 length: 21 amino acids. The trim removed 0 bases at V and 4 bases at J, leaving 15 bases unmatched. Germline V gene sequence: CDR1 MNHEY, CDR2 SVGEGT. CDR3 residues: CASSYSTRTSGGPDAPDTQYF. The CDR3 coding sequence is TGTGCCAGCAGTTACTCAACCCGGACTAGCGGGGGGCCGGATGCACCAGATACGCAGTATTTT.

This clonotype was seen at least ten times. The chain couples TRBV18 to TRBJ1-4; 10 positions agree with TRBD1. There are 14 residues in the CDR3. Germline lookup yields CDR1 KGHSH and CDR2 LQKENI. With 4 bases clipped from V and 8 bases from J, the junction kept 4 bases outside the gene matches. The CDR3 loop reads CASSHRDRGEKLFF. CDR3 DNA sequence: TGTGCCAGCTCACACCGGGACAGGGGAGAAAAACTGTTTTTT.

This clonotype was seen only a few times. V gene TRBV12-5 combines with J gene TRBJ1-1; TRBD1 might be the D (5 bases). The V gene's germline CDR1 is LGHNT and CDR2 FRNRAP. Trimming removed 1 base at V and 1 base at J, with 13 bases between. The CDR3 extends over 16 amino acids. The CDR3 is CASGLAFIGGNTEAFF. The CDR3 coding sequence is TGTGCTAGTGGTTTGGCCTTTATCGGGGGGAACACTGAAGCTTTCTTT. The full variable domain, completed using reference TRBV12-5 and TRBJ1-1, is DARVTQTPRHKVTEMGQEVTMRCQPILGHNTVFWYRQTMMQGLELLAYFRNRAPLDDSGMPKDRFSAEMPDATLATLKIQPSEPRDSAVYFCASGLAFIGGNTEAFFGQGTRLTVV.

This clonotype occurred a few times. The chain couples TRBV6-1 to TRBJ2-7; tentative D call: TRBD2 (5 bases). Trimming shortened V by 10 bases and J by 3 bases, and 16 bases separated the two germline ends. This CDR3 spans 13 amino acids. Germline V gene sequence: CDR1 MNHNS, CDR2 SASEGT. The CDR3 DNA sequence: TGTGCCACCAGAAAAGACCGGGACTACGAGCAGTACTTC. Translated: CATRKDRDYEQYF.

In its sample, this clonotype was seen a few times. The CDR3 here is CASSLYRDRDNEQFF. The CDR3 bases are TGCGCCAGCAGCTTGTATCGGGACAGGGACAATGAGCAGTTCTTC. The chain couples TRBV5-1 to TRBJ2-1; 9 bases fit TRBD1. This CDR3 region has 15 residues. Germline CDR1 and CDR2: SGHRS and YFSETQ. After removal of 1 base from V and 5 bases from J, the junction contained 4 bases not matched to a gene.

CDR3 sequence: CASSEGLGGRSTNEKLFF. CDR3 nucleotides: TGTGCCAGCAGTGAAGGGCTGGGGGGAAGGTCAACTAATGAAAAACTGTTTTTT. The genes are TRBV2 and TRBJ1-4; the D gene is possibly TRBD1 (5 bases). Trimming took off 1 base at V and 0 bases at J, with 15 bases between the two ends. The CDR3 has 18 residues. CDR1 and CDR2 from the germline V gene are SNHLY and FYNNEI. Filled out from reference TRBV2 and TRBJ1-4, the complete variable domain reads EPEVTQTPSHQVTQMGQEVILRCVPISNHLYFYWYRQILGQKVEFLVSFYNNEISEKSEIFDDQFSVERPDGSNFTLKIRSTKLEDSAMYFCASSEGLGGRSTNEKLFFGSGTQLSVL.

This clonotype was detected a few times. The CDR3 DNA reads as TGTGCCAGCAGTTTAATGGCTTGGGACAGGGGCCCTAACTATGGCTACACCTTC. This codes for CASSLMAWDRGPNYGYTF. The chain combines TRBV12-3 or TRBV12-4 with TRBJ1-2; 10 nucleotides agree with TRBD1. With V trimmed by 2 bases and J by 0 bases, 9 bases remained unmatched. The CDR3 contains 18 residues.

V is TRBV4-1 and J is TRBJ2-7; D call uncertain. V shed 1 base and J shed 2 bases, with 12 bases lying between them. Germline lookup yields CDR1 MGHRA and CDR2 YSYEKL. This CDR3 contains 15 residues. The CDR3 sequence: CASSQVLAGAYEQYF. As DNA, the CDR3 is TGCGCCAGCAGCCAAGTACTGGCAGGAGCCTACGAGCAGTACTTC.

V is TRBV25-1 and J is TRBJ2-7, with 7 bases fitting TRBD1. Germline CDR1 is MGHDK and CDR2 is SYGVNS. CDR3 length equals 14 residues. V trimming: 1 base; J trimming: 1 base; junction bases outside the gene matches: 1. The CDR3 protein is CASSESTGSYEQYF. In DNA, the CDR3 is TGTGCCAGCAGTGAATCGACAGGGTCCTACGAGCAGTACTTC.

The chain joins TRBV4-3 to TRBJ1-6; D gene uncertain. Deletions cut 3 bases from V and 5 bases from J, with 8 bases between. This CDR3 is 14 amino acids long. From germline, CDR1 is LGHNA and CDR2 YSLEER. CDR3 in amino acids: CASSHRLDNSPLHF. The CDR3 DNA is TGCGCCAGCAGCCACCGGCTCGATAATTCACCCCTCCACTTT.

This clonotype has just a few counts. This chain uses TRBV12-3 or TRBV12-4 with TRBJ1-4; 8 nucleotides agree with TRBD1. The CDR3 contains 15 residues. Trimming at V came to 3 bases and at J to 11 bases, leaving 11 bases not matched to a gene. As DNA, the CDR3 is TGTGCCAGCAGTTTCATGGGGCAGGGGGCACAGAAACTGTTTTTT. As protein: CASSFMGQGAQKLFF.

This rearrangement joins TRBV7-2 to TRBJ2-1; D call uncertain. The CDR3 totals 14 residues. The V and J ends lost 5 bases and 1 base respectively, with 9 bases between them. The germline V gene encodes CDR1 SGHTA and CDR2 FQGNSA. The CDR3 is CASSTVGSYNEQFF. CDR3 coding DNA: TGTGCCAGCAGCACCGTGGGGTCCTACAATGAGCAGTTCTTC.

Many counts were recorded for this clonotype. This chain connects TRBV6-5 to TRBJ1-2, with D uncertain. Germline loops: CDR1 MNHEY, CDR2 SVGAGI. The V and J ends lost 6 bases and 2 bases respectively, with 4 bases between them. CDR3 size: 11 residues. For the CDR3, the DNA is TGTGCCAGCAGGGAAAACTATGGCTACACCTTC. Its protein is CASRENYGYTF.

This clonotype was detected only a few times. The chain couples TRBV3-1 to TRBJ2-7; D not resolved. Germline-derived CDR1 and CDR2 are LGHDT and YNNKEL (reference sequence). The length of the CDR3 is 14 residues. Trimming left V 2 bases short and J 3 bases short, with 11 bases between. This CDR3 is CASSQRLGFYEQYF. The DNA for the CDR3 is TGTGCCAGCAGCCAACGATTGGGTTTCTACGAGCAGTACTTC.

This clonotype was detected many times. The V and J genes are TRBV6-6 and TRBJ2-3; 9 bases map to TRBD2. J gave up 1 base and V 4 bases, and 9 bases lay outside the gene matches. The CDR3 runs 17 residues. Germline V lookup: CDR1 MNHNY, CDR2 SVGAGI (reference sequence). CDR3 sequence (DNA): TGTGCCAGCAGTTCCAAGCGGGGGGCCCCTGGCACAGATACGCAGTATTTT. This translates into CASSSKRGAPGTDTQYF.